The 5 T cell receptor beta chains listed next were all sequenced from one sample in a study of a mutant IDH1 vaccine in newly diagnosed glioma. For these TCRs, the target antigens are not known. Libraries were prepared by immunoSEQ multiplex PCR; TCRdb keeps only in-frame clonotypes and omits some of them. Of roughly 57,000 clones in the sample, roughly 90% were seen once. Time point indicated: week 11, during vaccination. The study gave 300 ug of mutant IDH1 20-mer peptide per vaccine dose, with topical imiquimod. The input for sequencing was PBMCs, taken from a glioma patient whose treatment included an IDH1 peptide vaccine. These receptors were collected from a man aged 40-49 years with glioma.

This clone occurred once. J is TRBJ2-5 and V is TRBV7-3; the match to TRBD2 covers 7 bases. This CDR3 has 16 residues. CDR1 is SGHTA, CDR2 FQGTGA, per germline. The trim removed 0 bases at V and 7 bases at J, leaving 11 bases unmatched. This chain's CDR3 is CASSLTGPSGRGTQYF. CDR3 DNA: TGTGCCAGCAGCTTAACGGGTCCTAGCGGAAGGGGGACCCAGTACTTC.

The genes are TRBV7-8 and TRBJ1-3; maybe TRBD1 (6 bases). The CDR3 sequence is 16 residues long. The germline CDR1 and CDR2 sequences are SGHVS and FQNEAQ. V was cut by 4 bases and J by 0 bases, with 13 bases left in between. The CDR3 is CASSSGHLNSGNTIYF. The CDR3 nucleotides read TGTGCCAGCAGCTCGGGACACCTCAACTCTGGAAACACCATATATTTT.

The chain couples TRBV6-5 to TRBJ1-6; the D is unclear. The V gene lost 0 bases and the J gene lost 4 bases, with 10 bases spanning the gap. The germline CDR1 and CDR2 sequences are MNHEY and SVGAGI. CDR3 length: 16 residues. CDR3 sequence reads: CASSYSLQKYNSPLHF. The CDR3 DNA sequence: TGTGCCAGCAGTTACTCCCTTCAGAAGTATAATTCACCCCTCCACTTT.

The rearrangement joins TRBV7-2 to TRBJ2-1, with TRBD2 as a possible D gene (6 bases). V was shortened by 0 bases and J by 7 bases, with 16 bases between the two germline ends. This CDR3 has 16 residues. Germline assignment: CDR1 SGHTA and CDR2 FQGNSA. CDR3 sequence: CASSLARRVGGNEQFF. CDR3 nucleotides: TGTGCCAGCAGCTTAGCGCGTAGAGTCGGGGGAAATGAGCAGTTCTTC.

This clone was seen a handful of times. The V call is TRBV5-6, the J call TRBJ2-7; D tentatively fits TRBD1 or TRBD2 (5 bases each). This CDR3 spans 12 amino acids. Germline assignment: CDR1 SGHDT and CDR2 YYEEEE. Trimming shortened V by 4 bases and J by 2 bases, and 7 bases separated the two germline ends. CDR3 nucleotides: TGTGCCAGCAGCCGGGGCGCCTACGAGCAGTACGTC. Translation gives CASSRGAYEQYV.